These 20 T cell receptor beta chains were sequenced from one sample in a study of blood T cells in healthy people across ages. A second PCR of about 7 to 12 cycles used a sample-barcoded 5' primer and a J-beta primer mix. Using its own MiXCR run on the 5' RACE reads, TCRdb lists one record per CDR3 protein. The sample includes 1.5 million to 2 million distinct CDR3 sequences, about 30% of them seen just once. The sequenced sample was blood. All receptors come from a woman in her 30s in good health.

The chain uses TRBV7-9 and TRBJ1-1, with 10 bases matching TRBD1. V was pared by 7 bases and J by 10 bases, with 12 bases of the junction left unmatched. The CDR3 has 14 residues. CDR1 is SEHNR and CDR2 is FQNEAQ in the germline V gene (reference sequence). The CDR3 region is CASNLRDRGRGAFF. The DNA for the CDR3 is TGTGCCAGCAACCTACGAGACAGGGGGCGAGGAGCTTTCTTT.

This clonotype was recorded many times. The V call is TRBV12-3 or TRBV12-4, the J call TRBJ1-2; D gene ambiguous. The CDR3 is 12 residues long. The V end was cut by 5 bases, the J end by 2 bases, with 6 bases between. CDR3 sequence (DNA): TGTGCCAGCAGTGCACCGAACTATGGCTACACCTTC. Residues: CASSAPNYGYTF.

As concerns this clonotype: A read error is likely, as this CDR3 ends without the conserved phenylalanine or tryptophan. The chain employs TRBV12-3 or TRBV12-4 and TRBJ1-3; D unresolved. The V end lost 0 bases, the J end lost 0 bases, and 6 bases lay between the germline ends. The length of the CDR3 is 15 residues. CDR3 loop: CASSLAGSSGNTIYV. Written as DNA, the CDR3 is TGTGCCAGCAGTTTAGCGGGCAGCTCTGGAAACACCATATATGTT.

In this sample, this clonotype turned up a few times. One junction end does not reproduce the germline sequence, and a read error may be involved. The chain combines TRBV7-2 with TRBJ2-1; 7 positions agree with TRBD2. There are 18 residues in the CDR3. CDR1 is SGHTA, CDR2 FQGNSA, per germline. The CDR3 DNA sequence: TGTGCCAGCGGCTTAGCGTGGAGCGGGGCAATCTCCTACAATGAGCAGTTCTTC. Translated: CASGLAWSGAISYNEQFF.

This clonotype came up a few times. The V gene is TRBV6-5, the J gene TRBJ2-5, with D tentatively TRBD2 (6 bases). The end of the DNA fits TRBJ2-7 better, so the J call may be wrong. CDR3 length: 14 residues. The germline V gene has CDR1 MNHEY and CDR2 SVGAGI. The CDR3 is CASRAGRIRDEQYF. CDR3 DNA sequence: TGTGCCAGCAGGGCGGGACGGATCAGGGACGAGCAGTACTTC.

The chain combines TRBV28 with TRBJ2-3; no definite D call. Between the trimmed V and J ends, which lost 7 bases and 2 bases, there was a span of 10 bases. Germline CDR1 and CDR2: MDHEN and SYDVKM. This CDR3 has 13 amino acids. CDR3: CASTLRTTDTQYF. Here the CDR3 DNA reads TGTGCCAGCACCCTACGTACCACAGATACGCAGTATTTT.

The sample holds a few counts of this clonotype. Written as DNA, the CDR3 is TGTGCCAGCAGTGTAGCGGGAGTTTATGAGCAGTTCTTC. Its protein product is CASSVAGVYEQFF. The chain carries TRBV27 and TRBJ2-1, with TRBD2 matching over 9 bases. Per the germline V gene, CDR1 is MNHEY and CDR2 is SMNVEV (reference sequence). V was clipped by 5 bases and J by 8 bases; unmatched bases: 4. The CDR3 covers 13 residues.

V is TRBV6-5 and J is TRBJ2-5; D could derive from TRBD1 or TRBD2 (5 bases each). V was pared by 1 base and J by 11 bases, with 20 bases between. The CDR3 runs 15 residues. CDR1 MNHEY and CDR2 SVGAGI come from the germline V gene. CDR3 DNA: TGTGCCAGCAGTTACTTCTGGGGGATACGCAATGAGCAGTACTTC. Residues: CASSYFWGIRNEQYF.

This clonotype has only a few counts. The chain carries TRBV27 and TRBJ2-7; the D gene is possibly TRBD1 (5 bases). The CDR3 is 16 amino acids. The germline V gene encodes CDR1 MNHEY and CDR2 SMNVEV (reference sequence). V gave up 5 bases and J gave up 1 base, with 18 bases separating them. CDR3 coding DNA: TGTGCCAGCAGTCCAGCCCTGGTGGGGCCTTCCTACGAGCAGTACTTC. Protein: CASSPALVGPSYEQYF.

The chain is built from TRBV4-1 and TRBJ1-5, with D tentatively TRBD1 (5 bases). This CDR3 spans 16 amino acids. Per the germline V gene, CDR1 is MGHRA and CDR2 is YSYEKL. The V and J ends lost 0 bases and 1 base respectively, with 10 bases between them. The CDR3 protein is CASSQDLGDSNQPQHF. In nucleotides, the CDR3 is TGCGCCAGCAGCCAAGATCTAGGGGACAGCAATCAGCCCCAGCATTTT.

The chain employs TRBV5-1 and TRBJ2-4; 7 bases fit TRBD1. V lost 4 bases to trimming and J lost 5 bases; unmatched junction nucleotides: 6. This CDR3 has 14 amino acids. Germline V gene lookup returns CDR1 SGHRS and CDR2 YFSETQ. In DNA, the CDR3 is TGCGCCAGCAGCCGGGGACAGCCGGAAAACATTCAGTACTTC. Protein: CASSRGQPENIQYF.

This clonotype was seen many times. The chain employs TRBV4-3 and TRBJ2-7, with D possibly matching TRBD2 (6 bases). V was trimmed by 4 bases and J by 4 bases, leaving 20 bases between them. Germline CDR1 is LGHNA and CDR2 is YSLEER. The CDR3 loop spans 16 amino acids. The CDR3 protein is CASSPTTAGLGYEQYF. CDR3 coding DNA: TGCGCCAGCAGCCCGACCACAGCGGGCCTCGGGTACGAGCAGTACTTC.

The V gene is TRBV5-1, the J gene TRBJ2-1; perhaps TRBD2 as D (7 bases). Trimming cost V 7 bases and J 6 bases, with 17 bases left between them. Germline V gives CDR1 SGHRS, CDR2 YFSETQ. The CDR3 runs to 14 residues. The CDR3: CASGYGAGANEQFF. The CDR3 nucleotides are TGCGCCAGCGGCTACGGGGCGGGGGCCAATGAGCAGTTCTTC.

V and J are TRBV4-1 and TRBJ2-1; D is ambiguous. Per the germline V gene, CDR1 is MGHRA and CDR2 is YSYEKL. V lost 0 bases and J 3 bases, leaving 24 bases between the germline ends. CDR3 size: 20 residues. The CDR3 region has the DNA TGCGCCAGCAGCCAAGATGGTGCTCCGGCCCCCGGCGTCAGCTACAATGAGCAGTTCTTC. The encoded protein is CASSQDGAPAPGVSYNEQFF.

The rearrangement links TRBV10-3 to TRBJ2-7; weak D call: TRBD1 (5 bases). The V end lost 0 bases, the J end lost 4 bases, and 13 bases lay between the germline ends. Germline V gives CDR1 ENHRY, CDR2 SYGVKD. This CDR3 region has 15 residues. The CDR3 protein is CAISESPGKAYEQYF. The CDR3 nucleotides are TGTGCCATCAGTGAGTCGCCAGGGAAAGCATACGAGCAGTACTTC.

The chain employs TRBV3-1 and TRBJ2-1, with a tentative D call TRBD1 (6 bases). The germline CDR1 and CDR2 sequences are LGHDT and YNNKEL (reference sequence). V gave up 1 base and J gave up 10 bases, with 11 bases separating them. This CDR3 is 13 amino acids long. The chain's CDR3 is CASSQVDRPEQFF. CDR3 DNA sequence: TGTGCCAGCAGCCAAGTAGACAGGCCCGAGCAGTTCTTC.

This clonotype turned up a few times. V is TRBV20-1 and J is TRBJ2-7, with 8 bases identical to TRBD2. The CDR3 spans 13 residues. With 1 base clipped from V and 5 bases from J, the junction kept 4 bases outside the gene matches. Germline CDR1 is DFQATT and CDR2 is SNEGSKA (reference sequence). The DNA for the CDR3 is TGCAGTGCTAGAGTTCTAGCGGGCAACGAGCAGTACTTC. Translated, it gives CSARVLAGNEQYF.

This clonotype appeared a few times. The chain is built from TRBV7-2 and TRBJ1-4, with 9 bases matching TRBD1. The CDR3 length is 16 residues. The V and J ends lost 1 base and 2 bases, in that order; junction bases with no gene match: 2. The germline gives CDR1 SGHTA, CDR2 FQGNSA. The CDR3 is CASSLGQGGTNEKLFF. The CDR3 DNA reads as TGTGCCAGCAGCTTAGGACAGGGGGGGACTAATGAAAAACTGTTTTTT. Supplemented by reference TRBV7-2 and TRBJ1-4, the full variable domain reads GAGVSQSPSNKVTEKGKDVELRCDPISGHTALYWYRQSLGQGLEFLIYFQGNSAPDKSGLPSDRFSAERTGGSVSTLTIQRTQQEDSAVYLCASSLGQGGTNEKLFFGSGTQLSVL.

This clonotype was counted a few times. V is TRBV7-9 and J is TRBJ2-3; D might be TRBD2 (6 bases). The V end lost 1 base, the J end lost 1 base, and 15 bases lay between the germline ends. This CDR3 comprises 17 residues. Looked up from germline, CDR1 is SEHNR and CDR2 is FQNEAQ (reference sequence). The DNA of the CDR3 is TGTGCCAGCAGCTTAGAGTCGGAGGGCCTCGGCACAGATACGCAGTATTTT. Protein sequence: CASSLESEGLGTDTQYF. The variable domain in full, completed from reference TRBV7-9 and TRBJ2-3, reads DTGVSQNPRHKITKRGQNVTFRCDPISEHNRLYWYRQTLGQGPEFLTYFQNEAQLEKSRLLSDRFSAERPKGSFSTLEIQRTEQGDSAMYLCASSLESEGLGTDTQYFGPGTRLTVL.

This chain connects TRBV29-1 to TRBJ2-1; the D gene is possibly TRBD2 (6 bases). Judging by the DNA end, TRBJ2-7 fits better; the J call may be wrong. Germline V gene data show CDR1 as SQVTM and CDR2 as ANQGSEA. The length of the CDR3 is 14 residues. CDR3 protein: CSAKPGPGRDEQYF. CDR3 DNA: TGCAGCGCCAAGCCGGGACCTGGGCGGGATGAGCAGTACTTC.